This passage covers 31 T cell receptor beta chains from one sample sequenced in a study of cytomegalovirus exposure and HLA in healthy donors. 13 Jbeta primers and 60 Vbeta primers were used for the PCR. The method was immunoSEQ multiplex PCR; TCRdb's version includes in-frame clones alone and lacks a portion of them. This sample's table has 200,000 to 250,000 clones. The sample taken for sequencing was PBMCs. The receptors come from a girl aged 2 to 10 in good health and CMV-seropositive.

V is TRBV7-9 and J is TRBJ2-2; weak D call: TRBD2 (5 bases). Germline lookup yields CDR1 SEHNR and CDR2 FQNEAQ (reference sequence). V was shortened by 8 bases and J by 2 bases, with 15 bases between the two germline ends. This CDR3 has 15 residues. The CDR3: CASSRRGGNTGELFF. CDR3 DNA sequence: TGTGCCAGCTCCCGGCGTGGAGGAAACACCGGGGAGCTGTTTTTT.

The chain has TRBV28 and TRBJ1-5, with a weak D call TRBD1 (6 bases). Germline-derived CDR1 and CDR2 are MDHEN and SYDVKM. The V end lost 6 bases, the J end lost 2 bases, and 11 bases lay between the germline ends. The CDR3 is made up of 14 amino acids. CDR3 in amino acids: CASRSWTGNQPQHF. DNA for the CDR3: TGTGCCAGCAGGTCTTGGACAGGCAATCAGCCCCAGCATTTT.

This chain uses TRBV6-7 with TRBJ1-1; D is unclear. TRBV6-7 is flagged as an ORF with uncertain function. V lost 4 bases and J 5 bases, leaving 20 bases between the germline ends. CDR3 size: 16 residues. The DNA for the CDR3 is TGTGCCAGCAGTTCCCGTACCCCACAGTCATTAACTGAAGCTTTCTTT. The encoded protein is CASSSRTPQSLTEAFF.

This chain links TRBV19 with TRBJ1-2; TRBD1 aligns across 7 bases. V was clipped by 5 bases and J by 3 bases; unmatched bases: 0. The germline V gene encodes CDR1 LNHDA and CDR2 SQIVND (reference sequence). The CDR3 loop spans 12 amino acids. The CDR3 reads CASSQGDYGYTF. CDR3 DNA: TGTGCCAGTAGTCAGGGGGACTATGGCTACACCTTC. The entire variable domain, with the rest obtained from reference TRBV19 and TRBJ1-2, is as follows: DGGITQSPKYLFRKEGQNVTLSCEQNLNHDAMYWYRQDPGQGLRLIYYSQIVNDFQKGDIAEGYSVSREKKESFPLTVTSAQKNPTAFYLCASSQGDYGYTFGSGTRLTVV.

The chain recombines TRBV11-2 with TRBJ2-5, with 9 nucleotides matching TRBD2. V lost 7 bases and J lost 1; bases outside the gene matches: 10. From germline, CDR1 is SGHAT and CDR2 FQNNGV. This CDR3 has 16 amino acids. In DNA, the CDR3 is TGTGCCAGCACCACCCGGCGGGAGGGCCCCCAAGAGACCCAGTACTTC. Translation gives CASTTRREGPQETQYF.

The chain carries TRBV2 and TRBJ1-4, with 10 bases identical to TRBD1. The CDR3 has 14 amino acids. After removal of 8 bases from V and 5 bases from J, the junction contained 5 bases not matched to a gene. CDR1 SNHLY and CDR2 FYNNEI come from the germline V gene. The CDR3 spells CASFRDRGNEKLFF. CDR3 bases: TGTGCCAGCTTTCGGGACAGGGGAAATGAAAAACTGTTTTTT.

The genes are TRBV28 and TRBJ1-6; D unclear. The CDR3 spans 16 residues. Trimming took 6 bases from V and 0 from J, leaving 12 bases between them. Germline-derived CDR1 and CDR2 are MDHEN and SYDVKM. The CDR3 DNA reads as TGTGCCAGCAGCCGCGACAAGAGCTCCTATAATTCACCCCTCCACTTT. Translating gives CASSRDKSSYNSPLHF.

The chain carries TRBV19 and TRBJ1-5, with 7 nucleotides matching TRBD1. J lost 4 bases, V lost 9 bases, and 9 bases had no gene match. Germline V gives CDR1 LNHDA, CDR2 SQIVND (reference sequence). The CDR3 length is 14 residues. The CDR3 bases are TGTGCCAGCAGCCGGGACAGTATGAATCAGCCCCAGCATTTT. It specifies CASSRDSMNQPQHF.

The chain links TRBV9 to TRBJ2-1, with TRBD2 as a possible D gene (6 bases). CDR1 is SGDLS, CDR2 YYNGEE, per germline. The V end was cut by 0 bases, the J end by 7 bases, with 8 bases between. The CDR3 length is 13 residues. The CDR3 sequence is CASSVGGTNEQFF. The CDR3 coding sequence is TGTGCCAGCAGCGTAGGGGGGACTAATGAGCAGTTCTTC.

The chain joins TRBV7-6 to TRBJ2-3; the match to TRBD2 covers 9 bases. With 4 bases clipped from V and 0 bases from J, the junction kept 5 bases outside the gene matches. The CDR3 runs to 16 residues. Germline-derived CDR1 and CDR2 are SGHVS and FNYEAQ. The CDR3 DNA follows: TGTGCCAGCAGCTCCGCGGGAGGGTCTAGCACAGATACGCAGTATTTT. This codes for CASSSAGGSSTDTQYF.

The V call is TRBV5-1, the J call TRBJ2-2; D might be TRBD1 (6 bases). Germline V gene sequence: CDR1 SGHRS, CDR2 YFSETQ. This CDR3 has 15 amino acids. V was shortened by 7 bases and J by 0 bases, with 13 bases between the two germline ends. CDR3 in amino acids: CASGGQFANTGELFF. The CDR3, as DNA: TGCGCCAGCGGGGGACAATTCGCGAACACCGGGGAGCTGTTTTTT.

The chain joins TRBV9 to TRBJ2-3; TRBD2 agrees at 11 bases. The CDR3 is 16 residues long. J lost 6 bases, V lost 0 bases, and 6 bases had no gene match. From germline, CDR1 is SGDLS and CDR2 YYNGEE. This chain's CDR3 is CASSVDLAGGADTQYF. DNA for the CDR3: TGTGCCAGCAGCGTAGACTTAGCGGGAGGGGCGGATACGCAGTATTTT. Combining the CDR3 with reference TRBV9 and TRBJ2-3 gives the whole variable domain DSGVTQTPKHLITATGQRVTLRCSPRSGDLSVYWYQQSLDQGLQFLIQYYNGEERAKGNILERFSAQQFPDLHSELNLSSLELGDSALYFCASSVDLAGGADTQYFGPGTRLTVL.

CDR3 bases: TGTGCCAGCAGCAGTAGACAGGGCTGGACTGAAGCTTTCTTT. This codes for CASSSRQGWTEAFF. The genes are TRBV6-6 and TRBJ1-1; 7 bases match TRBD1. J gave up 5 bases and V 6 bases, and 9 bases lay outside the gene matches. The CDR3 extends over 14 amino acids. CDR1 is MNHNY and CDR2 is SVGAGI in the germline V gene (reference sequence).

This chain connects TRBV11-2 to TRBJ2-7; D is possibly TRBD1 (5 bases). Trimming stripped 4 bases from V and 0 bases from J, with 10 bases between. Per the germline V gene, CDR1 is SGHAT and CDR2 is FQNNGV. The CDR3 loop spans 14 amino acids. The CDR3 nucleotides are TGTGCCAGCAGCTACGACAGAGCCTCCTACGAGCAGTACTTC. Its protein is CASSYDRASYEQYF.

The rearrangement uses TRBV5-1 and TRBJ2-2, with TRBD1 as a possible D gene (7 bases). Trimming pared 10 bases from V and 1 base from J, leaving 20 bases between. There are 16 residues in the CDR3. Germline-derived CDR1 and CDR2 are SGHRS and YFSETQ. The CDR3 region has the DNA TGCGCCTGCCGTCTCGGAGGGGGCAAGAACACCGGGGAGCTGTTTTTT. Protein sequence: CACRLGGGKNTGELFF.

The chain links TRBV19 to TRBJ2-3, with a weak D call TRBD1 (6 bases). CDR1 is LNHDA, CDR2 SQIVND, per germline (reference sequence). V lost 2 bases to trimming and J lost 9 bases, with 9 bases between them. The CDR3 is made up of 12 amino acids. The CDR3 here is CASSILRGTQYF. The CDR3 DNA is TGTGCCAGTAGTATACTCAGGGGAACGCAGTATTTT.

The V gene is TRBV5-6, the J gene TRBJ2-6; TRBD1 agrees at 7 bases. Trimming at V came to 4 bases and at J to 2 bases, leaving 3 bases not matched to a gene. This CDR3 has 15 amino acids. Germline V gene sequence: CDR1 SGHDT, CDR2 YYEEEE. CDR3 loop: CASSRDRAGANVLTF. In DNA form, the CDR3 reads TGTGCCAGCAGCCGAGACAGGGCTGGGGCCAACGTCCTGACTTTC.

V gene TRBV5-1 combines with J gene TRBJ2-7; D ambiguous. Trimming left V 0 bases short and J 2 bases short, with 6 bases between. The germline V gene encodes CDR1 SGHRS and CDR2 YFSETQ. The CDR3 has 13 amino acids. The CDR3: CASSLGLPYEQYF. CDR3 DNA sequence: TGCGCCAGCAGCTTGGGACTGCCCTACGAGCAGTACTTC.

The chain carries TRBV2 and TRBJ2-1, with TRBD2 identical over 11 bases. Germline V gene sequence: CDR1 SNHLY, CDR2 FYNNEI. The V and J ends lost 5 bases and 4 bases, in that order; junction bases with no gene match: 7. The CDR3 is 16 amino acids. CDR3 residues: CASSLLTSGRYNEQFF. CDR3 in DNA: TGTGCCAGCAGTCTCCTCACTAGCGGGAGATACAATGAGCAGTTCTTC.

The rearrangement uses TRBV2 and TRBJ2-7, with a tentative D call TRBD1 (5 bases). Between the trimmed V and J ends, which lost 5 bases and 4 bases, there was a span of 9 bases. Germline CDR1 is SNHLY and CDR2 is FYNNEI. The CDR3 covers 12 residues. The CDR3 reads CASSSQGYEQYF. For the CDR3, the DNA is TGTGCCAGCAGTTCGCAGGGTTACGAGCAGTACTTC.

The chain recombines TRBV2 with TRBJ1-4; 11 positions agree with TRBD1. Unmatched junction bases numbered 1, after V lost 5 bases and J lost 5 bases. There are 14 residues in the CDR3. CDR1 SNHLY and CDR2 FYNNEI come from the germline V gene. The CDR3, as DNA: TGTGCCAGCAGTTGGGACAGGGGGAATGAAAAACTGTTTTTT. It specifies CASSWDRGNEKLFF.

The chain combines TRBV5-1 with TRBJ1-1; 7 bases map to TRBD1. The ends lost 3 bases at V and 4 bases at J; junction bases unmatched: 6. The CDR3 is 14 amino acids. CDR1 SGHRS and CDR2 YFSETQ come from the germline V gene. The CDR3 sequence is CASSSGQGVTEAFF. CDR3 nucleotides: TGCGCCAGCAGCTCTGGGCAGGGGGTCACTGAAGCTTTCTTT.

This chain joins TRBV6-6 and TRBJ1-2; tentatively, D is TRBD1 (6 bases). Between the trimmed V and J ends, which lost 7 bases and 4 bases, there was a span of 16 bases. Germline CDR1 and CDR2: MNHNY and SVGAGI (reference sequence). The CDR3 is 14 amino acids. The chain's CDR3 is CASTGGQSPYGYTF. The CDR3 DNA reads TGTGCCAGCACCGGAGGACAGAGTCCCTATGGCTACACCTTC.

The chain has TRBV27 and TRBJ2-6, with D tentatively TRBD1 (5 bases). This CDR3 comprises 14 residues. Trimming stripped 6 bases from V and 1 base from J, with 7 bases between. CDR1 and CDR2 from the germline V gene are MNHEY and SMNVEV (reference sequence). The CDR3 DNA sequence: TGTGCCAGCAGAAGGGGATCTGGGGCCAACGTCCTGACTTTC. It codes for CASRRGSGANVLTF.

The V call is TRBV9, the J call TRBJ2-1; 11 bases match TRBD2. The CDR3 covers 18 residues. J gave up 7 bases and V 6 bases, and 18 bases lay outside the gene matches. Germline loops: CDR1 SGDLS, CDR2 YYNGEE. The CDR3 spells CASMQSLAGAGGSNEQFF. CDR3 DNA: TGTGCCAGCATGCAATCACTAGCGGGAGCTGGGGGGAGTAATGAGCAGTTCTTC.

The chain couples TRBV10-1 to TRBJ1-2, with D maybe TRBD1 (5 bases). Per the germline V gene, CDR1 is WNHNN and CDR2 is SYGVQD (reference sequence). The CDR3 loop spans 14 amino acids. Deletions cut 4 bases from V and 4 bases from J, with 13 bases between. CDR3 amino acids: CASSAGNEIYGYTF. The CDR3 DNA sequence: TGCGCCAGCAGTGCAGGGAATGAAATCTATGGCTACACCTTC.

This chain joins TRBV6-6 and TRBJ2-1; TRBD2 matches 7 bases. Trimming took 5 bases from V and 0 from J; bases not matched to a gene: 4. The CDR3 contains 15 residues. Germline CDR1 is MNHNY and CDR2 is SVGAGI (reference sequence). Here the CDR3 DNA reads TGTGCCAGCAGTCCGGGGAGGGACTCCTACAATGAGCAGTTCTTC. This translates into CASSPGRDSYNEQFF.

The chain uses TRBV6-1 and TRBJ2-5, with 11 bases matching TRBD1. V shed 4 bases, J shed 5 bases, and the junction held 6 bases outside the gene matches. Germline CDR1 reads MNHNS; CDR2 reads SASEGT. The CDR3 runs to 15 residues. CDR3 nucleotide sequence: TGTGCCAGCAGTGTTAGAGGACAGGGGGCTGAGACCCAGTACTTC. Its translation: CASSVRGQGAETQYF.

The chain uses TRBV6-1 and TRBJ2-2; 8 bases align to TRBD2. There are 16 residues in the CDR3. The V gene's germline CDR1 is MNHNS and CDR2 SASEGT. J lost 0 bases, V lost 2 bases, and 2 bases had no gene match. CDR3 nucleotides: TGTGCCAGCAGTGAACAACTAGCGGCGAACACCGGGGAGCTGTTTTTT. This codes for CASSEQLAANTGELFF.

The CDR3 here is CASGQGPYEQYF. CDR3 coding DNA: TGTGCCAGCGGTCAGGGGCCCTACGAGCAGTACTTC. The rearrangement links TRBV6-5 to TRBJ2-7, with D perhaps TRBD1 (6 bases). V gave up 8 bases and J gave up 2 bases, with 10 bases separating them. CDR1 is MNHEY, CDR2 SVGAGI, per germline. CDR3 size: 12 residues.

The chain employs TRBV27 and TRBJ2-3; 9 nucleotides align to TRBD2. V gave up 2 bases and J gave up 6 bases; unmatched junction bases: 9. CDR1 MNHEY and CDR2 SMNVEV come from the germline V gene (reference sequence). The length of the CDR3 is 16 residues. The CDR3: CASSLGLARIGDTQYF. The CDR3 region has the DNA TGTGCCAGCAGTTTAGGACTAGCGCGGATAGGGGATACGCAGTATTTT.